This T cell receptor (beta chain) was recovered during a study of OX40 agonist ivuxolimab in advanced cancers. Study-wide context: The costimulatory receptor OX40 (CD134) was targeted by ivuxolimab, a fully human IgG2 agonistic monoclonal antibody. Intravenous ivuxolimab was administered to patients every 2 weeks at six dose levels: 0.01, 0.1, 0.3, 1.5, 3 and 10 mg/kg. Among the 50 to 55 dose-escalation patients, about 20 had hepatocellular carcinoma, 15 melanoma, 9 renal cell carcinoma and 9 head and neck cancer. The dose-escalation cohort was 82.7% male with a mean age of about 58 years, ranging from roughly 20 to 80. Prior anti-PD-1, anti-PD-L1 or anti-CTLA-4 therapy was permitted, and approximately 39% of dose-escalation patients had received checkpoint inhibitors. Partial responses occurred in three dose-escalation patients, of whom one had hepatocellular carcinoma and two had cutaneous melanoma. The purpose of peripheral TCRbeta sequencing was to test whether ivuxolimab changed TCR sequence diversity and led to clonal T-cell expansion. The paper describes the monotherapy dose-escalation part (N of about 52 patients) of the phase I trial of ivuxolimab. The study at large found these results: At doses of 0.1 to 3.0 mg/kg, clonal expansion of both CD4+ and CD8+ T cells in blood was seen between baseline and week 6. Low levels of normalized T-cell clonal expansion were also shown by some nonresponding patients. Partial responders in the 0.1-3.0 mg/kg groups had among the lowest normalized peripheral clonal expansion, especially among CD8+ T cells. On average, CD8+ T cells showed more expanded clones than CD4+ T cells after ivuxolimab. Antigen specificity was not determined for the clonally expanded peripheral T cells.

The junction shows trimming of 3 bases on V and 9 bases on J, plus 14 bases between the germline ends. The CDR3 holds 13 amino acids from the cysteine to the phenylalanine. Kept here is only the CDR3 DNA, which spans 39 bases and is read in frame from base 1. For CDR1 and CDR2, the germline V gene lists SGHVS and FQNEAQ. Patients with autoimmune disease history or receiving systemic immunosuppression were excluded from the trial. Peripheral blood for TCR sequencing was drawn from every dose cohort at baseline, at cycle 4 day 1 and at cycle 7 day 1. Samples were obtained from an open-label, multicenter, first-in-human phase I dose-escalation trial of ivuxolimab. Adults with locally advanced or metastatic melanoma, renal cell carcinoma, hepatocellular carcinoma or head and neck squamous cell carcinoma were enrolled in the trial. Before TCR sequencing, CD4+ T cells and CD8+ T cells from peripheral blood were sorted into separate populations.

To sequence the TCRbeta CDR3 region, genomic DNA was isolated from the sorted cells. The immunoSEQ Assay was used for sequencing of TCRbeta CDR3 regions. TCRdb mirrors the immuneACCESS table, restricted to in-frame sequences. Some clones are absent from its copies; in checked studies, under half trace to an unresolved V gene, and the reason for the others is unknown. For this sample there are roughly 75,000 clones; 85% to 90% appear just once. 6% to 8% of the sample comes from the top ten. To note about this clone: What this receptor recognizes is not known. Base qualities are not recorded, but no much larger clone differs from it by a single base.

The sequence joins TRBV7-8 to TRBJ1-1, with no D gene named confidently. The TCR originated in an adult with an advanced solid tumor such as melanoma, head and neck, liver or kidney cancer. Material: CD4+ or CD8+ T cells sorted from blood, obtained in a trial of the OX40 agonist ivuxolimab. At the DNA level, the sequence is TGTGCCAGCAGCTTCGACAACAGAGCACAAGCTTTCTTT. The translation is CASSFDNRAQAFF.